This T cell receptor (beta chain) was identified during a study of T cells in Graves' hyperthyroidism and ophthalmopathy. Whole-study findings and limits: Separation of ophthalmopathy from stable hyperthyroidism was achieved by a 13 V-J model.

Amplified regions were TCR beta CDR3 sequences from RNA transcripts. A set of HTBI primers served as the primers for a first-round RT-PCR of the TCR CDR3. TCRdb re-called the multiplex PCR reads through MiXCR, storing one row per CDR3 protein. The sample gives about 500,000 distinct CDR3 sequences, around 15% of which show up once; 15% to 20% is in the top ten. In its sample, this clonotype was seen a few times. Its antigen is currently unknown. The CDR3 is 15 amino acids. With 5 bases removed from V and 5 bases from J, the gap between germline ends came to 18 bases. Germline V gene lookup returns CDR1 SEHNR and CDR2 FQNEAQ (reference sequence).

The sequence was collected from a young woman with Graves' hyperthyroidism. Sequenced: blood. The chain carries TRBV7-9 and TRBJ2-5; tentative D call: TRBD2 (6 bases). CDR3: CASSPKVREWETQYF. Here the CDR3 DNA reads TGTGCCAGCAGCCCTAAGGTCCGGGAGTGGGAGACCCAGTACTTC. The full variable domain, its missing parts supplied by reference TRBV7-9 and TRBJ2-5, is DTGVSQNPRHKITKRGQNVTFRCDPISEHNRLYWYRQTLGQGPEFLTYFQNEAQLEKSRLLSDRFSAERPKGSFSTLEIQRTEQGDSAMYLCASSPKVREWETQYFGPGTRLLVL.